These 29 T cell receptor beta chains originate from one sample sequenced in a study of blood T cell repertoires in COVID-19. The protocol was immunoSEQ multiplex PCR, while the TCRdb copy is restricted to in-frame clones and leaves out a portion. The data hold over 400,000 clones, with 70% to 90% observed a single time. The specimen sequenced was peripheral blood. Every receptor here comes from a woman between 45 and 65 years old with COVID-19, enrolled during active disease.

The gene calls are TRBV3-1 (or the pseudogene TRBV3-2) and TRBJ1-2, with TRBD1 matching 7 bases. V dropped 4 bases and J dropped 6; count of bases not matched to a gene: 2. The CDR3 spans 12 residues. Germline loops: CDR1 LGHDT, CDR2 YNNKEL (reference sequence). The CDR3, as DNA: TGTGCCAGCAGCCCCGGACAGGATGGCTACACCTTC. It translates to CASSPGQDGYTF.

The rearrangement joins TRBV5-1 to TRBJ1-3; D unclear. The V gene's germline CDR1 is SGHRS and CDR2 YFSETQ. The CDR3 extends over 15 amino acids. The germline V and J ends were trimmed by 0 bases and 0 bases, with 7 bases remaining between them. CDR3 amino acids: CASSLAQNSGNTIYF. The CDR3 nucleotides read TGCGCCAGCAGCTTGGCCCAGAACTCTGGAAACACCATATATTTT.

The chain is built from TRBV15 and TRBJ2-3, with 8 bases lining up with TRBD2. Germline V gene data show CDR1 as LNHNV and CDR2 as YYDKDF (reference sequence). This CDR3 spans 16 amino acids. V dropped 4 bases and J dropped 2; count of bases not matched to a gene: 8. The CDR3 bases are TGTGCCACCAGCAAAGCTCCCGGGGGGGTCACAGATACGCAGTATTTT. It encodes CATSKAPGGVTDTQYF.

The CDR3 sequence: CAISPGGSNQPQHF. The DNA for the CDR3 is TGTGCCATCTCCCCAGGGGGAAGCAATCAGCCCCAGCATTTT. The chain recombines TRBV10-3 with TRBJ1-5, with 7 positions matching TRBD1. From germline, CDR1 is ENHRY and CDR2 SYGVKD. J was trimmed by 1 base and V by 8 bases; bases with no gene match: 5. This CDR3 contains 14 residues.

On this clone: The same CDR3 also results from other DNA sequences found in this sample. The CDR3 is CASSVGGGNTGELFF. Here the CDR3 DNA reads TGTGCCAGCAGCGTAGGAGGGGGCAACACCGGGGAGCTGTTTTTT. V and J are TRBV9 and TRBJ2-2; 7 bases map to TRBD1. The CDR3 has 15 residues. Germline assignment: CDR1 SGDLS and CDR2 YYNGEE. Trimming cost V 0 bases and J 2 bases; bases outside gene matches: 1.

The chain uses TRBV11-2 and TRBJ2-1, with 8 bases fitting TRBD2. The junction had 6 bases not matched to a gene; V was cut back by 8 bases and J by 0 bases. The germline gives CDR1 SGHAT, CDR2 FQNNGV. The CDR3 covers 15 residues. CDR3 sequence: CASLSGASSYNEQFF. CDR3 sequence (DNA): TGTGCCAGCCTTAGCGGGGCCAGCTCCTACAATGAGCAGTTCTTC.

This chain uses TRBV29-1 with TRBJ1-4, with 9 bases lining up with TRBD1. CDR1 SQVTM and CDR2 ANQGSEA come from the germline V gene. J lost 7 bases, V lost 5 bases, and 8 bases had no gene match. The CDR3 runs to 14 residues. In DNA form, the CDR3 reads TGCAGCGTTAAGAGGACAGGGGTTGGTGAAAAACTGTTTTTT. Translating gives CSVKRTGVGEKLFF.

V and J are TRBV6-5 and TRBJ1-2; D not certain. CDR3 size: 12 residues. The germline V gene has CDR1 MNHEY and CDR2 SVGAGI. V shed 8 bases and J shed 2 bases, with 9 bases lying between them. CDR3 DNA: TGTGCCAGCGCCGGGAGGAACTATGGCTACACCTTC. Residues: CASAGRNYGYTF.

The chain couples TRBV25-1 to TRBJ2-3, with TRBD1 identical over 8 bases. Per germline, CDR1 MGHDK and CDR2 SYGVNS. Trimming at V came to 6 bases and at J to 5 bases, leaving 10 bases not matched to a gene. The CDR3 runs to 15 residues. The CDR3 sequence is CASSLRTGQGDTQYF. CDR3 nucleotide sequence: TGTGCCAGCAGCCTACGGACAGGGCAGGGAGATACGCAGTATTTT.

The J gene is TRBJ2-7, the V gene TRBV7-9; 8 nucleotides align to TRBD1. This CDR3 spans 14 amino acids. V trimming: 2 bases; J trimming: 1 base; junction bases outside the gene matches: 1. Germline loops: CDR1 SEHNR, CDR2 FQNEAQ (reference sequence). CDR3 sequence (DNA): TGTGCCAGCAGCTTAACAGGGGGTTCCTACGAGCAGTACTTC. Translation: CASSLTGGSYEQYF.

This chain connects TRBV11-3 to TRBJ2-3; D gene ambiguous. Per the germline V gene, CDR1 is SGHNT and CDR2 is YENEEA. V lost 6 bases and J 1 base, leaving 17 bases between the germline ends. The CDR3 sequence is 16 residues long. CDR3 DNA: TGTGCCAGCAGACACACCCCCTGGGCCCGCACAGATACGCAGTATTTT. It encodes CASRHTPWARTDTQYF.

V and J are TRBV6-1 and TRBJ1-1; D uncertain. From germline, CDR1 is MNHNS and CDR2 SASEGT. The CDR3 runs to 13 residues. Trimming removed 1 base from V and 1 base from J, with 4 bases in between. The CDR3 protein is CASSEGPNTEAFF. CDR3 nucleotide sequence: TGTGCCAGCAGTGAAGGGCCGAACACTGAAGCTTTCTTT.

This clone appeared many times. The rearrangement links TRBV18 to TRBJ1-2, with 7 bases aligning to TRBD1. Per the germline V gene, CDR1 is KGHSH and CDR2 is LQKENI. The CDR3 is 18 amino acids. J gave up 4 bases and V 3 bases, and 17 bases lay outside the gene matches. CDR3 in DNA: TGTGCCAGCTCACCTAAAGGCACGCGACAGGGTCTTAGCTATGGCTACACCTTC. It yields the protein CASSPKGTRQGLSYGYTF.

The chain employs TRBV6-5 and TRBJ1-2; 7 bases match TRBD1. The trim removed 2 bases at V and 2 bases at J, leaving 2 bases unmatched. Germline V gene data show CDR1 as MNHEY and CDR2 as SVGAGI. The CDR3 is 14 residues long. In DNA form, the CDR3 reads TGTGCCAGCAGTTACGGGACAGACAACTATGGCTACACCTTC. It specifies CASSYGTDNYGYTF.

The CDR3 region is CAWGDRGDEQFF. The CDR3 DNA reads as TGTGCCTGGGGGGATAGAGGCGATGAGCAGTTCTTC. The genes are TRBV30 and TRBJ2-1; D unresolved. Trimming took 5 bases from V and 8 from J, leaving 13 bases between them. The CDR3 has 12 amino acids. Germline V gives CDR1 GTSNPN, CDR2 SVGIG (reference sequence). The complete variable domain, with remaining parts taken from reference TRBV30 and TRBJ2-1, reads SQTIHQWPATLVQPVGSPLSLECTVEGTSNPNLYWYRQAAGRGLQLLFYSVGIGQISSEVPQNLSASRPQDRQFILSSKKLLLSDSGFYLCAWGDRGDEQFFGPGTRLTVL.

The CDR3 region is CASTLGGSGANVLTF. CDR3 DNA sequence: TGTGCCAGCACCCTGGGGGGTTCCGGGGCCAACGTCCTGACTTTC. V gene TRBV27 combines with J gene TRBJ2-6; tentative D call: TRBD2 (6 bases). Germline lookup yields CDR1 MNHEY and CDR2 SMNVEV (reference sequence). The CDR3 contains 15 residues. V gave up 7 bases and J gave up 4 bases, with 14 bases separating them.

CDR3 bases: TGTGCCAGCTCACCACCGGGACAGGGATTTGAAAAACTGTTTTTT. It encodes CASSPPGQGFEKLFF. The chain employs TRBV18 and TRBJ1-4; 9 positions agree with TRBD1. CDR1 is KGHSH and CDR2 is LQKENI in the germline V gene. With V trimmed by 0 bases and J by 7 bases, 3 bases remained unmatched. The CDR3 has 15 amino acids.

The CDR3: CASSEITRTGWRNTEAFF. The CDR3 DNA follows: TGCGCCAGCAGCGAGATTACACGGACAGGTTGGAGGAACACTGAAGCTTTCTTT. The rearrangement links TRBV10-2 to TRBJ1-1, with 7 positions matching TRBD1. Germline V gene data show CDR1 as WSHSY and CDR2 as SAAADI. V lost 6 bases, J lost 1 base, and 17 bases stayed unmatched. This CDR3 contains 18 residues.

CDR3 nucleotide sequence: TGTGCCAGCAGCTATAACGGGGCGGGGGCTTTCGAGCAGTACTTC. It yields the protein CASSYNGAGAFEQYF. This chain links TRBV7-2 with TRBJ2-7; perhaps TRBD2 as D (7 bases). The CDR3 spans 15 residues. Looked up from germline, CDR1 is SGHTA and CDR2 is FQGNSA. The V end was cut by 4 bases, the J end by 6 bases, with 19 bases between.

V is TRBV30 and J is TRBJ1-2, with 7 bases identical to TRBD1. This CDR3 contains 13 residues. The germline V gene has CDR1 GTSNPN and CDR2 SVGIG (reference sequence). V shed 5 bases and J 7 bases; nucleotides not matched to a gene: 10. CDR3 amino acids: CAWGPTGSVGYTF. In nucleotides, the CDR3 is TGTGCCTGGGGCCCGACAGGGTCGGTTGGCTACACCTTC.

CDR3: CASSQSGRPLHF. For the CDR3, the DNA is TGTGCCAGCAGCCAGAGCGGACGCCCCCTCCACTTT. V and J are TRBV3-1 (or the pseudogene TRBV3-2) and TRBJ1-6, with D unclear. CDR1 and CDR2 (germline): LGHDT, YNNKEL (reference sequence). The CDR3 covers 12 residues. Trimming took off 3 bases at V and 13 bases at J, with 10 bases between the two ends.

The chain recombines TRBV9 with TRBJ2-1; 13 bases agree with TRBD2. Germline V lookup: CDR1 SGDLS, CDR2 YYNGEE. CDR3 length: 16 residues. Trimming at V came to 4 bases and at J to 7 bases, leaving 8 bases not matched to a gene. This chain's CDR3 is CASSSGVLAGGNEQFF. CDR3 DNA: TGTGCCAGCAGCTCCGGGGTACTAGCGGGGGGGAATGAGCAGTTCTTC.

The chain joins TRBV27 to TRBJ2-1; perhaps TRBD1 as D (6 bases). The CDR3 runs to 13 residues. Germline-derived CDR1 and CDR2 are MNHEY and SMNVEV (reference sequence). With 9 bases removed from V and 3 bases from J, the gap between germline ends came to 12 bases. CDR3 coding DNA: TGTGCCAGTAGGGGGTTCGGCTACAATGAGCAGTTCTTC. Encoded protein: CASRGFGYNEQFF.

The chain combines TRBV6-1 with TRBJ1-1; D gene uncertain. Germline V gene sequence: CDR1 MNHNS, CDR2 SASEGT. The CDR3 runs to 15 residues. Between the trimmed V and J ends, which lost 3 bases and 3 bases, there was a span of 14 bases. The CDR3 region has the DNA TGTGCCAGCAGTGACCCCCCCCGGAGGGACACTGAAGCTTTCTTT. Amino acid sequence: CASSDPPRRDTEAFF.

This clone was observed once. Written as DNA, the CDR3 is TGTGCCAGTAGTGACGGGACAGGGAGCAACACTGAAGCTTTCTTT. Its protein product is CASSDGTGSNTEAFF. V usage is TRBV19 and J usage is TRBJ1-1; 9 positions agree with TRBD1. Germline V gene data show CDR1 as LNHDA and CDR2 as SQIVND (reference sequence). The CDR3 has 15 residues. Trimming at V came to 5 bases and at J to 2 bases, leaving 6 bases not matched to a gene.

The chain recombines TRBV6-1 with TRBJ1-5, with D maybe TRBD1 (6 bases). Germline CDR1 reads MNHNS; CDR2 reads SASEGT. V was shortened by 0 bases and J by 15 bases, with 15 bases between the two germline ends. This CDR3 has 13 amino acids. The CDR3 DNA follows: TGTGCCAGCAGTGAAGCGCTAGACATGACAGGGCATTTT. Its translation is CASSEALDMTGHF.

The chain has TRBV7-9 and TRBJ1-1; TRBD1 is a possible D gene (6 bases). CDR3 length: 15 residues. Germline values: CDR1 SEHNR, CDR2 FQNEAQ (reference sequence). The V end was cut by 5 bases, the J end by 0 bases, with 13 bases between. The CDR3 loop is CASSESRTVNTEAFF. The CDR3, as DNA: TGTGCCAGCAGCGAGTCAAGGACAGTGAACACTGAAGCTTTCTTT.

The rearrangement uses TRBV2 and TRBJ1-5; possible D gene TRBD1, 5 bases. V lost 7 bases, J lost 1 base, and 14 bases lay in between. The CDR3 has 15 amino acids. Germline lookup yields CDR1 SNHLY and CDR2 FYNNEI. CDR3 loop: CASTLVRESNQPQHF. The CDR3 DNA sequence: TGTGCCAGCACCTTAGTCAGGGAAAGCAATCAGCCCCAGCATTTT.

The chain employs TRBV5-1 and TRBJ1-2, with D tentatively TRBD1 (5 bases). Deletions cut 1 base from V and 4 bases from J, with 14 bases between. The CDR3 consists of 15 residues. Per the germline V gene, CDR1 is SGHRS and CDR2 is YFSETQ. CDR3 sequence (DNA): TGCGCCAGCAGCTTGCAGGGAACCCCCTCCTATGGCTACACCTTC. Translating it yields CASSLQGTPSYGYTF.